A selection of T cell receptor beta chains follows, all from one sample in a study of blood T cell repertoires in COVID-19. TCRdb's table, derived via immunoSEQ multiplex PCR, lists solely in-frame clones and lacks some. The profile shows some 380,000 clones, approximately 77% of them singletons. The specimen was peripheral blood. Every receptor here comes from a human donor with acute or convalescent COVID-19. The donor label of this sample is uncertain. Each CDR3 is given with its conserved first and last residue. Each record gives: clone size, V gene, J gene, D gene, CDR3 length, CDR3 DNA, CDR3 protein. The D gene is left open where the match is weak. Clone size, where shown, is once, few, many, or a class for clones that have expanded.

abundance: .; v_gene: TRBV6-2/TRBV6-3; j_gene: TRBJ1-1; d_gene: TRBD1; len: 12; CDR3nt: TGTGCCAGCAGTTACGGACAGGGTGGGTCTTTCTTT; CDR3aa: CASSYGQGGSFF
abundance: .; v_gene: TRBV28; j_gene: TRBJ1-2; d_gene: .; len: 11; CDR3nt: TGTGCCAGCAGTTTCGGGTATGGCTACACCTTC; CDR3aa: CASSFGYGYTF
abundance: .; v_gene: TRBV3-1/TRBV3-2; j_gene: TRBJ2-5; d_gene: TRBD2; len: 14; CDR3nt: TGTGCCAGCAGTCTGCGGGGGGGGAAAGAGACCCAGTACTTC; CDR3aa: CASSLRGGKETQYF
abundance: .; v_gene: TRBV7-2; j_gene: TRBJ2-5; d_gene: .; len: 14; CDR3nt: TGTGCCAGCAGCTTGGGGGGGCTCCAAGAGACCCAGTACTTC; CDR3aa: CASSLGGLQETQYF
abundance: .; v_gene: TRBV10-2; j_gene: TRBJ2-3; d_gene: TRBD2; len: 17; CDR3nt: TGCGCCAGCAGTGGGCCCTTGACTAGCGGGGCCACAGATACGCAGTATTTT; CDR3aa: CASSGPLTSGATDTQYF
abundance: .; v_gene: TRBV2; j_gene: TRBJ2-2; d_gene: TRBD1; len: 15; CDR3nt: TGTGCCAGCAGAGGGGGCCCCGCGAACACCGGGGAGCTGTTTTTT; CDR3aa: CASRGGPANTGELFF
abundance: .; v_gene: TRBV5-4; j_gene: TRBJ1-1; d_gene: TRBD1; len: 16; CDR3nt: TGTGCCAGCAGCTCCGGCGGTACAGGGGTGAACACTGAAGCTTTCTTT; CDR3aa: CASSSGGTGVNTEAFF
abundance: once; v_gene: TRBV10-3; j_gene: TRBJ2-1; d_gene: TRBD2; len: 19; CDR3nt: TGTGCCATCAGTGATCCCCGGACTAGCGGGAATCGAAAGGGCAATGAGCAGTTCTTC; CDR3aa: CAISDPRTSGNRKGNEQFF
abundance: .; v_gene: TRBV20-1; j_gene: TRBJ1-3; d_gene: .; len: 14; CDR3nt: TGCAGTGCTAGTCAACTGAGCTCTGGAAACACCATATATTTT; CDR3aa: CSASQLSSGNTIYF
abundance: .; v_gene: TRBV28; j_gene: TRBJ1-6; d_gene: TRBD1; len: 19; CDR3nt: TGTGCCAGCAGTTGGACAGGGGCGCCCAGAAGCTCCTATAATTCACCCCTCCACTTT; CDR3aa: CASSWTGAPRSSYNSPLHF
abundance: .; v_gene: TRBV6-5; j_gene: TRBJ2-5; d_gene: .; len: 14; CDR3nt: TGTGCCAGCAGGTTACAAGGGGCTACGGAGACCCAGTACTTC; CDR3aa: CASRLQGATETQYF
abundance: .; v_gene: TRBV7-7; j_gene: TRBJ1-1; d_gene: .; len: 13; CDR3nt: TGTGCCAGCAGCTGGACAGAGAACACTGAAGCTTTCTTT; CDR3aa: CASSWTENTEAFF
abundance: .; v_gene: TRBV10-3; j_gene: TRBJ1-2; d_gene: TRBD1; len: 20; CDR3nt: TGTGCCATCAGTGAAGGTCTCGGGTCGGGACAGGGCCAGAACAACTATGGCTACACCTTC; CDR3aa: CAISEGLGSGQGQNNYGYTF
abundance: .; v_gene: TRBV6-2/TRBV6-3; j_gene: TRBJ1-1; d_gene: TRBD1; len: 15; CDR3nt: TGTGCCAGCAGCTTTCCGGGACAGGGAAGAGCTGAAGCTTTCTTT; CDR3aa: CASSFPGQGRAEAFF
abundance: .; v_gene: TRBV21-1; j_gene: TRBJ1-5; d_gene: .; len: 16; CDR3nt: TGTGCCACCGGGACAGGGGGCTGTCGAAGCAATCAGCCCCAGCATTTT; CDR3aa: CATGTGGCRSNQPQHF
abundance: few; v_gene: TRBV7-9; j_gene: TRBJ1-2; d_gene: .; len: 13; CDR3nt: TGTGCCAGCAGCCAGACAGCTCGTCCGGGCTACACCTTC; CDR3aa: CASSQTARPGYTF
abundance: once; v_gene: TRBV10-2; j_gene: TRBJ2-1; d_gene: .; len: 15; CDR3nt: TGCGCCAGCAGCGTCGGAGTAGGGGTTTACAATGAGCAGTTCTTC; CDR3aa: CASSVGVGVYNEQFF
abundance: .; v_gene: TRBV5-1; j_gene: TRBJ1-1; d_gene: TRBD1; len: 14; CDR3nt: TGCGCCAGCAGCATGGGACAGGCCTACTACGAAGCTTTCTTT; CDR3aa: CASSMGQAYYEAFF
abundance: .; v_gene: TRBV12-3/TRBV12-4; j_gene: TRBJ1-2; d_gene: .; len: 12; CDR3nt: TGTGCCAGCAGTTTTCAGGGAAGTGGCTACACCTTC; CDR3aa: CASSFQGSGYTF
abundance: .; v_gene: TRBV3-1/TRBV3-2; j_gene: TRBJ2-7; d_gene: TRBD1; len: 13; CDR3nt: TGTGCCAGCAGCCGGGACAGGTCCTACGAGCAGTACTTC; CDR3aa: CASSRDRSYEQYF
abundance: once; v_gene: TRBV5-1; j_gene: TRBJ1-2; d_gene: .; len: 18; CDR3nt: TGCGCCAGCAGCCCTATCCATCCCGGTGGAGGGTTCAACTATGGCTACACCTTC; CDR3aa: CASSPIHPGGGFNYGYTF
abundance: .; v_gene: TRBV5-1; j_gene: TRBJ1-5; d_gene: .; len: 16; CDR3nt: TGCGCCAGCAGCCTGGGGCCCCAGGATTTCCATCAGCCCCAGCATTTT; CDR3aa: CASSLGPQDFHQPQHF
abundance: .; v_gene: TRBV5-1; j_gene: TRBJ2-3; d_gene: .; len: 12; CDR3nt: TGCGCCAGCAGCCTGAACCCGGGTACGCAGTATTTT; CDR3aa: CASSLNPGTQYF
abundance: .; v_gene: TRBV9; j_gene: TRBJ2-7; d_gene: TRBD2; len: 15; CDR3nt: TGTGCCAGCAGCACCGGGACTAGCGGGACCCACGAGCAGTACTTC; CDR3aa: CASSTGTSGTHEQYF
abundance: few; v_gene: TRBV7-9; j_gene: TRBJ2-7; d_gene: TRBD1; len: 15; CDR3nt: TGTGCCAGCAGCTTAGTGGGACAGGGGGCTCTCGAGCAGTACTTC; CDR3aa: CASSLVGQGALEQYF
abundance: .; v_gene: TRBV19; j_gene: TRBJ2-2; d_gene: .; len: 16; CDR3nt: TGTGCCAGTAGTAAGTACCAGAACGCGAACACCGGGGAGCTGTTTTTT; CDR3aa: CASSKYQNANTGELFF